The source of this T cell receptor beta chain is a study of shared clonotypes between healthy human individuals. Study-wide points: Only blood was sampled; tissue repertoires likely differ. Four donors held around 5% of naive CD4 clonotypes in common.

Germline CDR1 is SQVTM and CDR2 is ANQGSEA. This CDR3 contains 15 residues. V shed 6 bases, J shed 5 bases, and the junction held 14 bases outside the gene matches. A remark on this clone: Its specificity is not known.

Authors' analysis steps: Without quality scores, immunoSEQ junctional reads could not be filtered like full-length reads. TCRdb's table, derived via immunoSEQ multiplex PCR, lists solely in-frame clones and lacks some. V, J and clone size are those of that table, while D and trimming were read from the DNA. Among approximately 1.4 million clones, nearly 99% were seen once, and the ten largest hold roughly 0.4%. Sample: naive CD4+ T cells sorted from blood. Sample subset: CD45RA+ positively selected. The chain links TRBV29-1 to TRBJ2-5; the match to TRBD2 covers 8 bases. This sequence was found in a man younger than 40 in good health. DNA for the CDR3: TGCAGCGTCCGAAAGGGGACTAGTGGTGAGGAGACCCAGTACTTC. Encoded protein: CSVRKGTSGEETQYF. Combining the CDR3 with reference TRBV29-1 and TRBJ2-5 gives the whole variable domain SAVISQKPSRDICQRGTSLTIQCQVDSQVTMMFWYRQQPGQSLTLIATANQGSEATYESGFVIDKFPISRPNLTFSTLTVSNMSPEDSSIYLCSVRKGTSGEETQYFGPGTRLLVL.